This T cell receptor beta chain was profiled in a study of cytomegalovirus exposure and HLA in healthy donors. The study, taken as a whole, reports: Reportedly, TCR beta sequences accurately predicted HLA-A and HLA-B alleles in most subjects. Follow-up analysis later connected one missense variant in DCLRE1C with trimming of TCR beta V- and J-genes. In a later analysis, 16,951 TCR beta sequences were associated with HLA alleles at 0.05 false discovery rate. CMV serostatus was the only recorded immune exposure for donors.

Only a few counts were recorded for this clone. As yet, its antigen is unknown. Primers: 60 Vbeta forward and 13 Jbeta reverse. The assay was immunoSEQ multiplex PCR, and TCRdb's table has in-frame clones only and misses some. The profile covers some 160,000 clones, with around four fifths appearing a single time and less than 2% taken by the ten largest. This sequence originates from a young man in good health and CMV-seronegative. Sequencing input: PBMCs.

As DNA, the CDR3 is TGTGCCAGCAGCTTGGTACAGATTAACTATGGCTACACCTTC. Translation gives CASSLVQINYGYTF. The chain joins TRBV5-5 to TRBJ1-2, with D uncertain. Trimming took 0 bases from V and 1 from J, leaving 7 bases between them. Germline V gene sequence: CDR1 SGHKS, CDR2 YYEKEE (reference sequence). The CDR3 covers 14 residues. Using reference TRBV5-5 and TRBJ1-2 for the parts outside the CDR3, the full variable domain is DAGVTQSPTHLIKTRGQQVTLRCSPISGHKSVSWYQQVLGQGPQFIFQYYEKEERGRGNFPDRFSARQFPNYSSELNVNALLLGDSALYLCASSLVQINYGYTFGSGTRLTVV.